Detailed here is one T cell receptor (beta chain). The germline gives CDR1 SNHLY, CDR2 FYNNEI. V shed 4 bases and J 1 base; nucleotides not matched to a gene: 6. The CDR3 length is 16 residues. This sample was taken from a study of CDR3 diversity in severe acne. TCRdb called the PCR reads again in MiXCR, with one record for every CDR3 protein. The table shows fewer than 90,000 distinct CDR3 sequences, with 45% to 50% occurring only once. V and J are TRBV2 and TRBJ2-3; 9 nucleotides line up with TRBD2. Sample: blood. The TCR sequence derives from a male donor with severe acne vulgaris. As DNA, the CDR3 is TGTGCCAGCAGTGGGGGCGGCGGGAGGGGCACAGATACGCAGTATTTT. Translating gives CASSGGGGRGTDTQYF.